This passage covers 22 T cell receptor beta chains from one sample sequenced in a study of brain T cells in children with intractable seizures. TCRdb keeps only in-frame clones here, not all; method: immunoSEQ multiplex PCR. The sample holds 110,000 or so clones; roughly 94% are singletons and the top ten take roughly 4%. The sample consisted of peripheral blood, taken at surgery. Receptors were obtained from a boy younger than two with hemimegalencephaly and intractable seizures.

The gene calls are TRBV7-2 and TRBJ2-7; 14 bases align to TRBD2. This CDR3 is 16 amino acids long. CDR1 is SGHTA, CDR2 FQGNSA, per germline. After removal of 6 bases from V and 4 bases from J, the junction contained 8 bases not matched to a gene. The CDR3 DNA reads as TGTGCCAGCAGTCCCCGGACTAGCGGGAGGAGGTACGAGCAGTACTTC. It is translated as CASSPRTSGRRYEQYF.

The chain uses TRBV5-6 and TRBJ1-1; 7 nucleotides match TRBD1. Germline-derived CDR1 and CDR2 are SGHDT and YYEEEE. Trimming at V came to 4 bases and at J to 6 bases, leaving 12 bases not matched to a gene. The CDR3 length is 15 residues. The CDR3 sequence is CASSPLPTGIPEAFF. Written as DNA, the CDR3 is TGTGCCAGCAGCCCGCTGCCGACAGGGATCCCTGAAGCTTTCTTT.

The chain recombines TRBV5-1 with TRBJ2-3; D is perhaps TRBD2 (5 bases). V lost 0 bases and J 1 base, leaving 18 bases between the germline ends. Germline-derived CDR1 and CDR2 are SGHRS and YFSETQ. The CDR3 is 18 residues long. The chain's CDR3 is CASSLALPMRAGTDTQYF. DNA for the CDR3: TGCGCCAGCAGCTTGGCCCTTCCTATGCGGGCAGGCACAGATACGCAGTATTTT.

V gene TRBV18 combines with J gene TRBJ2-7, with D possibly matching TRBD2 (6 bases). Trimming left V 3 bases short and J 0 bases short, with 9 bases between. This CDR3 region has 14 residues. CDR1 and CDR2 (germline): KGHSH, LQKENI. The CDR3 reads CASSPRDFSYEQYF. Here the CDR3 DNA reads TGTGCCAGCTCACCCCGGGACTTCTCCTACGAGCAGTACTTC.

The chain employs TRBV5-4 and TRBJ1-6, with D possibly TRBD1 on 5 matching bases. Germline V CDR1 and CDR2: SGHNT, YYREEE (reference sequence). The CDR3 totals 16 residues. Trimming removed 4 bases at V and 4 bases at J, with 15 bases between. The CDR3 reads CASSVSGGVYNSPLHF. The CDR3 nucleotides are TGTGCCAGCAGCGTAAGTGGGGGGGTATATAATTCACCCCTCCACTTT.

This chain uses TRBV7-3 with TRBJ2-1; TRBD2 agrees at 10 bases. The CDR3 spans 19 residues. V shed 0 bases and J 0 bases; nucleotides not matched to a gene: 8. Germline V lookup: CDR1 SGHTA, CDR2 FQGTGA. CDR3 nucleotides: TGTGCCAGCAGCTTAACGCTAGCGGGAGCTCCGAGCTCCTACAATGAGCAGTTCTTC. This codes for CASSLTLAGAPSSYNEQFF.

V is TRBV5-6 and J is TRBJ2-2; 8 bases align to TRBD1. CDR1 and CDR2 from the germline V gene are SGHDT and YYEEEE. With V trimmed by 5 bases and J by 4 bases, 4 bases remained unmatched. This CDR3 has 14 amino acids. The CDR3: CASSMTGVTGELFF. The CDR3 DNA reads as TGTGCCAGCAGTATGACAGGGGTCACCGGGGAGCTGTTTTTT.

The chain joins TRBV7-2 to TRBJ2-1; TRBD1 matches 8 bases. V dropped 4 bases and J dropped 6; count of bases not matched to a gene: 11. This CDR3 contains 16 residues. Germline CDR1 reads SGHTA; CDR2 reads FQGNSA. The CDR3 here is CASSSTDRADINEQFF. CDR3 DNA sequence: TGTGCCAGCAGCTCCACGGACAGGGCCGATATCAATGAGCAGTTCTTC. The entire variable domain, with the rest obtained from reference TRBV7-2 and TRBJ2-1, is as follows: GAGVSQSPSNKVTEKGKDVELRCDPISGHTALYWYRQSLGQGLEFLIYFQGNSAPDKSGLPSDRFSAERTGGSVSTLTIQRTQQEDSAVYLCASSSTDRADINEQFFGPGTRLTVL.

This chain connects TRBV9 to TRBJ1-1, with D perhaps TRBD1 (6 bases). CDR3 length: 15 residues. V was trimmed by 2 bases and J by 0 bases, leaving 11 bases between them. CDR1 SGDLS and CDR2 YYNGEE come from the germline V gene. CDR3 nucleotides: TGTGCCAGCAGCGTGTGGGACAAAGTGAACACTGAAGCTTTCTTT. Protein sequence: CASSVWDKVNTEAFF.

This chain connects TRBV5-1 to TRBJ2-5; 7 nucleotides align to TRBD2. Germline loops: CDR1 SGHRS, CDR2 YFSETQ. Losses at the gene ends were 4 bases for V and 2 bases for J; bases not matched to a gene: 8. The CDR3 sequence is 15 residues long. The CDR3 region is CASSPLASGQETQYF. DNA of the CDR3: TGCGCCAGCAGCCCGCTCGCTAGCGGTCAAGAGACCCAGTACTTC.

The chain links TRBV4-3 to TRBJ2-7; D may be TRBD2 (7 bases). Germline V gives CDR1 LGHNA, CDR2 YSLEER. CDR3 length equals 17 residues. V lost 0 bases and J 3 bases, leaving 18 bases between the germline ends. CDR3 region: CASSQEGLAEGGYEQYF. CDR3 sequence (DNA): TGCGCCAGCAGCCAAGAAGGCCTAGCGGAGGGGGGCTACGAGCAGTACTTC.

This clone has just one count. This sequence joins TRBV24-1 and TRBJ2-5, with 10 bases aligning to TRBD2. V gave up 4 bases and J gave up 3 bases; unmatched junction bases: 1. The germline V gene has CDR1 KGHDR and CDR2 SFDVKD. This CDR3 has 14 residues. The CDR3 DNA reads TGTGCCACCAGTGAGAGCGGGAGGGAAGAGACCCAGTACTTC. This encodes CATSESGREETQYF.

This clone occurred once. The V and J genes are TRBV28 and TRBJ1-6; no reliable D call. Germline V lookup: CDR1 MDHEN, CDR2 SYDVKM. CDR3 size: 14 residues. V lost 8 bases and J lost 5, with 13 bases in between. The CDR3 here is CASRPSVDNSPLHF. The CDR3 DNA follows: TGTGCCAGCCGGCCGTCGGTTGATAATTCACCCCTCCACTTT.

This chain links TRBV6-2 or TRBV6-3 with TRBJ2-1, with 9 bases aligning to TRBD2. The germline gives CDR1 MNHEY, CDR2 SVGEGT. The length of the CDR3 is 17 residues. V was pared by 0 bases and J by 10 bases, with 13 bases of the junction left unmatched. CDR3 sequence (DNA): TGTGCCAGCAGTTACTCAAGCGGGGGGTATACAGGGCCCGAGCAGTTCTTC. This codes for CASSYSSGGYTGPEQFF.

The CDR3 is CASSYQGFAGELFF. DNA for the CDR3: TGTGCCAGCAGCTACCAGGGTTTTGCCGGGGAGCTGTTTTTT. The chain couples TRBV11-3 to TRBJ2-2; D is possibly TRBD1 (5 bases). Trimming cost V 4 bases and J 6 bases, with 12 bases left between them. This CDR3 comprises 14 residues. Germline V gives CDR1 SGHNT, CDR2 YENEEA.

This chain joins TRBV10-3 and TRBJ1-4; D is uncertain. There are 14 residues in the CDR3. V lost 3 bases and J lost 6, with 11 bases in between. Germline V CDR1 and CDR2: ENHRY, SYGVKD. The CDR3 spells CAISDRNTDEKLFF. In DNA, the CDR3 is TGTGCCATCAGTGATCGGAATACGGATGAAAAACTGTTTTTT.

This chain's CDR3 is CASSIDPQQETQYF. The CDR3, as DNA: TGTGCCAGCAGCATCGACCCCCAGCAAGAGACCCAGTACTTC. V is TRBV21-1 and J is TRBJ2-5. TRBV21-1 is deemed a pseudogene. The CDR3 runs to 14 residues.

The CDR3 DNA sequence: TGTGCTAGTGGTCCCCGGACTACCGGCTACACCTTC. Protein: CASGPRTTGYTF. The chain carries TRBV12-5 and TRBJ1-2; the D is unclear. Trimming took off 5 bases at V and 8 bases at J, with 12 bases between the two ends. Germline V lookup: CDR1 LGHNT, CDR2 FRNRAP. The CDR3 contains 12 residues.

The genes are TRBV7-2 and TRBJ1-1, with TRBD1 as a possible D gene (6 bases). Germline V gives CDR1 SGHTA, CDR2 FQGNSA. The CDR3 consists of 15 residues. Trimming took off 5 bases at V and 5 bases at J, with 18 bases between the two ends. The CDR3 region has the DNA TGTGCCAGCAGCATCACCCAGGGGATTGGGACTGAAGCTTTCTTT. Residues: CASSITQGIGTEAFF.

This chain uses TRBV2 with TRBJ1-3; tentative D call: TRBD1 (6 bases). The CDR3 is 16 amino acids. With 5 bases removed from V and 3 bases from J, the gap between germline ends came to 17 bases. Per the germline V gene, CDR1 is SNHLY and CDR2 is FYNNEI. CDR3 nucleotides: TGTGCCAGCAGTTCTAGTCTTACAGGGTATGGAAACACCATATATTTT. Translating gives CASSSSLTGYGNTIYF.

This sequence joins TRBV6-2 or TRBV6-3 and TRBJ2-2; D is undetermined. The germline V gene encodes CDR1 MNHEY and CDR2 SVGEGT. The CDR3 runs 12 residues. Trimming pared 4 bases from V and 4 bases from J, leaving 4 bases between. CDR3 in DNA: TGTGCCAGCAGTTTCGGCACCGGGGAGCTGTTTTTT. Protein sequence: CASSFGTGELFF.

The chain couples TRBV19 to TRBJ2-2; 11 bases agree with TRBD2. J gave up 4 bases and V 5 bases, and 15 bases lay outside the gene matches. Germline CDR1 is LNHDA and CDR2 is SQIVND (reference sequence). The CDR3 is 19 residues long. The CDR3 protein is CASSVAGGPFMWGTGELFF. In DNA, the CDR3 is TGTGCCAGTAGTGTAGCGGGAGGGCCGTTCATGTGGGGCACCGGGGAGCTGTTTTTT.